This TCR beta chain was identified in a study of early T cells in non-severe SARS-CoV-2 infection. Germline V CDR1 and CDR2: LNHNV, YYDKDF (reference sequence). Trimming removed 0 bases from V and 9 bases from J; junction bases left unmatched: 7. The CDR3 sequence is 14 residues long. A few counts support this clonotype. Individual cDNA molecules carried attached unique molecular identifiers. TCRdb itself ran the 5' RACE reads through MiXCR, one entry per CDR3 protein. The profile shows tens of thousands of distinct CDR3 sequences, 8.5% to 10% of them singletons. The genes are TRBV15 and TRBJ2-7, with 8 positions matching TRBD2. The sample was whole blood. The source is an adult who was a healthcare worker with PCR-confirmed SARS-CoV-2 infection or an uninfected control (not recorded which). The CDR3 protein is CATSRDRLAGRQYF. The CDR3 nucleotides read TGTGCCACCAGCAGAGATCGCCTAGCGGGCAGGCAGTACTTC.